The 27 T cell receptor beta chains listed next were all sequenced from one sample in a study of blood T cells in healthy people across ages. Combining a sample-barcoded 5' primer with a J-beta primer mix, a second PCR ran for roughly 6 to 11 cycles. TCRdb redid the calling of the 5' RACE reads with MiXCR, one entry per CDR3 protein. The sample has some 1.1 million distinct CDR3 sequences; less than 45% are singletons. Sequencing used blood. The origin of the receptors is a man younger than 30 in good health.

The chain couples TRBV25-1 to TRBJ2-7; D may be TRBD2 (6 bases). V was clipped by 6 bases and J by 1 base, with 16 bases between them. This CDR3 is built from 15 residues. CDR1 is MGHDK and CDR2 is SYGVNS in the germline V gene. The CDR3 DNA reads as TGTGCCAGCAGCCCCGATTGGGGAGGTTCCTACGAGCAGTACTTC. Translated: CASSPDWGGSYEQYF.

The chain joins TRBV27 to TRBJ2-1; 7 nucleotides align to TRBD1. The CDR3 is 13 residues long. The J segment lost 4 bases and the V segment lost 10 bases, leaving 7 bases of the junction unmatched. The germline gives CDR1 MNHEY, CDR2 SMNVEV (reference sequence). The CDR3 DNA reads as TGTGCCACCATGGGACAGTCTTACAATGAGCAGTTCTTC. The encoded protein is CATMGQSYNEQFF.

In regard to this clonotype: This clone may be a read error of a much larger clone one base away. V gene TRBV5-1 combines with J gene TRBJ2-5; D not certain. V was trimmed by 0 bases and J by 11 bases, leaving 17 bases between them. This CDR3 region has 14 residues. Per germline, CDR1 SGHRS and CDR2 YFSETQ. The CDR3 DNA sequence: TGCGCCAGCAGCTTGGCTCAGGTTTACAATGAGCAGTACTTC. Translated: CASSLAQVYNEQYF.

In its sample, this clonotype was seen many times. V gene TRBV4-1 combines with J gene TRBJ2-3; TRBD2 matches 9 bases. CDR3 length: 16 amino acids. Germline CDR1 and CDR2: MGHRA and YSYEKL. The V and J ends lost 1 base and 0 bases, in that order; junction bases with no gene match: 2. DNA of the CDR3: TGCGCCAGCAGCCAAGGACTAGCGGCTAGCACAGATACGCAGTATTTT. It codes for CASSQGLAASTDTQYF.

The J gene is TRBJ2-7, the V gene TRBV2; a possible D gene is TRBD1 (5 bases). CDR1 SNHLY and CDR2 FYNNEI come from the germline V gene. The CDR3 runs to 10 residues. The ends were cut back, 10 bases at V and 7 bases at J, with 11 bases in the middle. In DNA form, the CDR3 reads TGTGCCACCCAGGGAAGGGAGCAGTACTTC. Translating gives CATQGREQYF. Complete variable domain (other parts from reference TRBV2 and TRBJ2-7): EPEVTQTPSHQVTQMGQEVILRCVPISNHLYFYWYRQILGQKVEFLVSFYNNEISEKSEIFDDQFSVERPDGSNFTLKIRSTKLEDSAMYFCATQGREQYFGPGTRLTVT.

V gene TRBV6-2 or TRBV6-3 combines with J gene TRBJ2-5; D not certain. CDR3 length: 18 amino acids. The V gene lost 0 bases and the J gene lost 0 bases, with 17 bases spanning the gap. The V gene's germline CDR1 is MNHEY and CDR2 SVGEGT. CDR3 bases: TGTGCCAGCAGTTACTCGACTTTGATACAGTCGTACCAAGAGACCCAGTACTTC. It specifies CASSYSTLIQSYQETQYF.

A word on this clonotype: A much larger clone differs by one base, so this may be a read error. Here the CDR3 DNA reads TGTGCCATCAGTGACCAACAGGGTTCGCAGTATTTT. The encoded protein is CAISDQQGSQYF. V and J are TRBV10-3 and TRBJ2-3; D is perhaps TRBD1 (6 bases). In germline, CDR1 is ENHRY, CDR2 SYGVKD. Trimming cost V 3 bases and J 10 bases, with 11 bases left between them. This CDR3 region has 12 residues.

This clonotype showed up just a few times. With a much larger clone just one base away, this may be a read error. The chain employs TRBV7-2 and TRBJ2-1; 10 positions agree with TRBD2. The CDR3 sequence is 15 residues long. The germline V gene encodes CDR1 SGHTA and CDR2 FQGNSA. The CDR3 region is CASRLAGGSYNEQFF. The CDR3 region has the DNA TGTGCCAGCAGGTTAGCGGGGGGCTCCTACAATGAGCAGTTCTTC.

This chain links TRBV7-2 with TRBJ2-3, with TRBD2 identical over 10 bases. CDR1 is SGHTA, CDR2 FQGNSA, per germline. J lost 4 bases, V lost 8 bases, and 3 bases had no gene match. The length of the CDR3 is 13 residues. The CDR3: CASQRGGSDTQYF. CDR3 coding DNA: TGTGCCAGCCAGCGGGGGGGATCAGATACGCAGTATTTT.

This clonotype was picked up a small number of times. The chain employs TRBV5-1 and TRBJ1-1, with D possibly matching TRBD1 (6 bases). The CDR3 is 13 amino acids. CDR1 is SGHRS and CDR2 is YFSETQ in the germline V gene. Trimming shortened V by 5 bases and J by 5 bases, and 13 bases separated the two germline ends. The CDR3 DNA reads TGCGCCAGCAGACAAACAGGGTGGACTGAAGCTTTCTTT. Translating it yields CASRQTGWTEAFF.

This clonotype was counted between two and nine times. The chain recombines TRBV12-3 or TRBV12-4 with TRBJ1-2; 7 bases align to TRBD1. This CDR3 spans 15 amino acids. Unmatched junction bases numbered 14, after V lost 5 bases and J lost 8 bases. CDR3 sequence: CASSPRGEGSDGYTF. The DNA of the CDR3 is TGTGCCAGCAGTCCCAGGGGGGAGGGCTCAGACGGCTACACCTTC.

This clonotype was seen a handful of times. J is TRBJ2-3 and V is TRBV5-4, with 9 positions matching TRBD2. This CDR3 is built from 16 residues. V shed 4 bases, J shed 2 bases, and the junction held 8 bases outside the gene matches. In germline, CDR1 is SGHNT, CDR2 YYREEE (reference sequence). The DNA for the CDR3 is TGTGCCAGCAGCCCTTGGCGGGGGGGCATCACAGATACGCAGTATTTT. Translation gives CASSPWRGGITDTQYF.

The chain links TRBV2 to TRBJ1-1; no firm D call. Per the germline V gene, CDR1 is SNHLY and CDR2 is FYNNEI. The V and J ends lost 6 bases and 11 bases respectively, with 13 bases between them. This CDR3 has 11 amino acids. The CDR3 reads CASRTSNWAFF. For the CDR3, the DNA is TGTGCCAGCAGGACTTCGAATTGGGCTTTCTTT.

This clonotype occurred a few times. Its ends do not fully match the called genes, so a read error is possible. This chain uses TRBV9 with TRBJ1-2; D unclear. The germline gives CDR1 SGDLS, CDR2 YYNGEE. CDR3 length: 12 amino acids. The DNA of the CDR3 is TGTGCCAGCAGCGCCAACCCGTATGACTACACCTTC. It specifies CASSANPYDYTF.

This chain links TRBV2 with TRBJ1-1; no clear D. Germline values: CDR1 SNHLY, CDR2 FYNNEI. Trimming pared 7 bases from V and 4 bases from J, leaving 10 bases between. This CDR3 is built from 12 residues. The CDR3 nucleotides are TGTGCCAGCAAAACAGCATTCACTGAAGCTTTCTTT. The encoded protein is CASKTAFTEAFF.

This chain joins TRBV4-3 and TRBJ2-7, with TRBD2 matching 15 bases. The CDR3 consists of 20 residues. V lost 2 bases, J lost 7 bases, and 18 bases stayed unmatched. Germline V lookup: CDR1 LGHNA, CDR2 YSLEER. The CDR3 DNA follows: TGCGCCAGCAGCCAACGGACTAGCGGGGGGGTCCTAGGCTCCTACAATGAGCAGTACTTC. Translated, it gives CASSQRTSGGVLGSYNEQYF.

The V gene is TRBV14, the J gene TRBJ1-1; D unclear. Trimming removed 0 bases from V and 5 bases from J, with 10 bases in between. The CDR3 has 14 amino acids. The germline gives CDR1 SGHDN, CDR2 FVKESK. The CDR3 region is CASSQDYGWTEAFF. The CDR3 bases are TGTGCCAGCAGCCAAGATTACGGGTGGACTGAAGCTTTCTTT.

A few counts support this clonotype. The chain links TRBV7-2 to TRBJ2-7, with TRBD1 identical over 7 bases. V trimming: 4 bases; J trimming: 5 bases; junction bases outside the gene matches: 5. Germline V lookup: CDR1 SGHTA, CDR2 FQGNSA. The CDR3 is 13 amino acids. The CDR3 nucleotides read TGTGCCAGCAGCTACAGGGGTGGTCACGAGCAGTACTTC. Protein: CASSYRGGHEQYF.

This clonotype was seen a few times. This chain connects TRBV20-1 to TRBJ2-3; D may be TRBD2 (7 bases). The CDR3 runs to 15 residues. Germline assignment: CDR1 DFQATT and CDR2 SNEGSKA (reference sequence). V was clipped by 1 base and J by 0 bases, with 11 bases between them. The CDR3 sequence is CSARGGGASTDTQYF. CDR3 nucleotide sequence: TGCAGTGCTAGAGGGGGGGGGGCGAGCACAGATACGCAGTATTTT.

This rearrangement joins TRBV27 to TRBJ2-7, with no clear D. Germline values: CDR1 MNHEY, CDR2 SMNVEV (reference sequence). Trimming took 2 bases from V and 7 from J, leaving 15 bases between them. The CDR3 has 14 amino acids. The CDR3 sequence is CASSLMAALGEQYF. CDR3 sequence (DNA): TGTGCCAGCAGTTTAATGGCGGCCTTGGGTGAGCAGTACTTC.

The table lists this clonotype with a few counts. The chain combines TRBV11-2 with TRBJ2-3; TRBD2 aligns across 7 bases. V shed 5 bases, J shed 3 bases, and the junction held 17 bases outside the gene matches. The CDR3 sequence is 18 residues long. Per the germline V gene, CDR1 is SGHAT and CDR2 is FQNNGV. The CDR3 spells CASSHFSAGRQGTDTQYF. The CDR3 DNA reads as TGTGCCAGCAGCCACTTCTCGGCCGGGAGGCAGGGAACAGATACGCAGTATTTT.

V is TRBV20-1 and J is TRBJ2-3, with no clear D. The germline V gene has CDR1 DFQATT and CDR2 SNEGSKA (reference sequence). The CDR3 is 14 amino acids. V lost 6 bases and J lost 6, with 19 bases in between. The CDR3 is CSAPPADLGDTQYF. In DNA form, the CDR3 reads TGCAGTGCACCCCCGGCGGACCTGGGGGATACGCAGTATTTT.

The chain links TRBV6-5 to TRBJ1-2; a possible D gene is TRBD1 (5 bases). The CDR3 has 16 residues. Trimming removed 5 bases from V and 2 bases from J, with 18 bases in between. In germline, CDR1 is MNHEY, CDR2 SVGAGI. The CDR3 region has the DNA TGTGCCAGCAGTCGAGAACCTGGGGCAGGAAACTATGGCTACACCTTC. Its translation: CASSREPGAGNYGYTF.

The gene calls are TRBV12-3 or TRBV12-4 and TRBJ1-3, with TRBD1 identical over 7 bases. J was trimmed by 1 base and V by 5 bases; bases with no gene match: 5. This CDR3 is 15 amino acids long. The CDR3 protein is CASSPGGRSGNTIYF. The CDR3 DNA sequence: TGTGCCAGCAGTCCAGGGGGTCGGTCTGGAAACACCATATATTTT.

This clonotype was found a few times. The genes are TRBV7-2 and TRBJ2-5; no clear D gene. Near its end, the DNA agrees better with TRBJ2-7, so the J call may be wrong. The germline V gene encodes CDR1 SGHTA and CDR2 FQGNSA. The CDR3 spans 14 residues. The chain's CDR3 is CASSLNDGGYEQYF. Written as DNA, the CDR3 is TGTGCCAGCAGCTTAAATGACGGTGGCTACGAGCAGTACTTC.

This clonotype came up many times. DNA for the CDR3: TGTGCCAGCAGCTTAATGCCACTGGCCAAAAACATTCAGTACTTC. Translation gives CASSLMPLAKNIQYF. The rearrangement joins TRBV7-2 to TRBJ2-4; D call uncertain. Germline V CDR1 and CDR2: SGHTA, FQGNSA. Between the trimmed V and J ends, which lost 2 bases and 1 base, there was a span of 9 bases. The CDR3 totals 15 residues.

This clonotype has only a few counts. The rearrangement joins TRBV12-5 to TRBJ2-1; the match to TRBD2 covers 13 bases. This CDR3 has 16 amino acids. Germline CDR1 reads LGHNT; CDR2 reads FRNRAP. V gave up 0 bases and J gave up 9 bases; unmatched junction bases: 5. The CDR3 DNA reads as TGTGCTAGTGGTTTGGTCCCGGGACTAGCGGGGAGTGAGCAGTTCTTC. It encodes CASGLVPGLAGSEQFF.